This T cell receptor (beta chain) was recorded in a study of blood T cell repertoires in COVID-19. Across the study: Whether acute or convalescent, the COVID-19 samples came from the United States, Italy and Spain.

The germline V gene has CDR1 MGHRA and CDR2 YSYEKL. V was pared by 3 bases and J by 1 base, with 12 bases between. This CDR3 contains 16 residues. Libraries were prepared by immunoSEQ multiplex PCR; TCRdb keeps only in-frame clonotypes and omits some of them. In the table there are around 340,000 clones, roughly 90% of which are singletons. Across 20 to 25 US areas, participants ranged in age from about 18 to 89 years. The chain joins TRBV4-1 to TRBJ2-2, with D hard to call. Sequencing was performed on PBMCs or T cells enriched from blood (not recorded which). The sequence came from a woman in her twenties or thirties who had been exposed to COVID-19. The CDR3 protein is CASSHQFQVNTGELFF. CDR3 bases: TGCGCCAGCAGCCATCAATTCCAGGTGAACACCGGGGAGCTGTTTTTT.